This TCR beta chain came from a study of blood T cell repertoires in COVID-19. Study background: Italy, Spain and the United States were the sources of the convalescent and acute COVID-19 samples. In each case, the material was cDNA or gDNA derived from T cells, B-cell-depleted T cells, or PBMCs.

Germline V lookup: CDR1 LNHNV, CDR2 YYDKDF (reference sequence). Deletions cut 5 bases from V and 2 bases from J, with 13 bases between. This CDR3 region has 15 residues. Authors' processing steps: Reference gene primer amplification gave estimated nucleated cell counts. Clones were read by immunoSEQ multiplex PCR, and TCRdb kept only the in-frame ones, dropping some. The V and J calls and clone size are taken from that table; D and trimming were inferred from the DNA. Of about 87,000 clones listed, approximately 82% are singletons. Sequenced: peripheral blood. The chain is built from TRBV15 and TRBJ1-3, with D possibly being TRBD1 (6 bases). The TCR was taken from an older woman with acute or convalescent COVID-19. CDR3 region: CATSSGVETGNTIYF. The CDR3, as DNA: TGTGCCACCAGCTCAGGGGTGGAGACTGGAAACACCATATATTTT.